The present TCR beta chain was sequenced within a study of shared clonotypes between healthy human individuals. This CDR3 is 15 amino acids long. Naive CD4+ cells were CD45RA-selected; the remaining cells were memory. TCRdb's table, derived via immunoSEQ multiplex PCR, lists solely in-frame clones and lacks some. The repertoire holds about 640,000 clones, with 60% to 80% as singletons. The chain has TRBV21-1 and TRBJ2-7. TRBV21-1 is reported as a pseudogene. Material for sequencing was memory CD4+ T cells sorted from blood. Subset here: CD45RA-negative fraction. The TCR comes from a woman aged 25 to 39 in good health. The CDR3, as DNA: TGTGCCAGCAGCAATCGGGCAGCGCAACTGTACGAGCAGTACTTC. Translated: CASSNRAAQLYEQYF.